This record covers a single TCR beta chain. Its antigen remains unidentified. This sample is part of a study of Ad26.COV2.S vaccination and SARS-CoV-2 variants. The treatment was: around 19 received Ad26.COV2.S at low or high dose, single or two shots; several received placebo; per-sample allocation not given. Specimens were obtained on day 63 following the first vaccine or placebo injection. This table comes from immunoSEQ multiplex PCR, and its TCRdb copy is limited to in-frame clones, with some not included. The sample shows 350,000 to 600,000 clones, roughly nine tenths of them seen only once. General study findings and limits: Vaccine recipients posted higher spike-specific TCR breadth than their placebo counterparts. Spike-specific responses of CD8+ and CD4+ T cells were reported to display substantial breadth after vaccination. There was a possibility that the TCR breadth and depth analyses underestimated total T cell responses. The study found similar non-spike TCR breadth in vaccine and placebo recipients.

CDR1 and CDR2 (germline): SNHLY, FYNNEI. This CDR3 is 14 amino acids long. Trimming took 4 bases from V and 8 from J, leaving 12 bases between them. The sequencing here drew on peripheral blood, taken in a trial of Ad26.COV2.S vaccine versus placebo. The origin of this receptor is a person aged 18-65 years who received the Ad26.COV2.S COVID-19 vaccine or a placebo. This chain uses TRBV2 with TRBJ2-6; D is perhaps TRBD2 (5 bases). CDR3 nucleotides: TGTGCCAGCAGTGTCCCTCGAGGGCCCAACGTCCTGACTTTC. Translated, it gives CASSVPRGPNVLTF.